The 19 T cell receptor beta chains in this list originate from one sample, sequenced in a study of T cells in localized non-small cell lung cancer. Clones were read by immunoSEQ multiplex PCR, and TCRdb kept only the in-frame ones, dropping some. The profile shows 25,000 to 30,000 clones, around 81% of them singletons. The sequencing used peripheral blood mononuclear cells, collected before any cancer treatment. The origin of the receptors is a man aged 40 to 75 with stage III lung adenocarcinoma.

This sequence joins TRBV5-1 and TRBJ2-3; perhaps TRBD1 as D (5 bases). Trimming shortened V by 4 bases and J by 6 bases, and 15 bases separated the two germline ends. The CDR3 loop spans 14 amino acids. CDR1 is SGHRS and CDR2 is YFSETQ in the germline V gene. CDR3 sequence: CASSVGRGMDTQYF. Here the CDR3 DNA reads TGCGCCAGCAGCGTGGGAAGGGGAATGGATACGCAGTATTTT.

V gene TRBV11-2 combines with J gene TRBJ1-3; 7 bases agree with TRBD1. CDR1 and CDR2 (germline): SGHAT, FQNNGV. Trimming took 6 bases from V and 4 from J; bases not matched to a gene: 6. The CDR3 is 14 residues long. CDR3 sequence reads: CASRRQGSGNTIYF. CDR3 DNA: TGTGCCAGCAGGAGACAGGGATCCGGAAACACCATATATTTT.

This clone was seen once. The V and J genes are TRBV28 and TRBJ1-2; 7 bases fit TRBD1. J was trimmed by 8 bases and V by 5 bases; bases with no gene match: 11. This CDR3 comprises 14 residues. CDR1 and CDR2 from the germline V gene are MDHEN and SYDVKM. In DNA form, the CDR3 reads TGTGCCAGCAGTCCAACCTACAGGGGAACCGGCTACACCTTC. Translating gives CASSPTYRGTGYTF.

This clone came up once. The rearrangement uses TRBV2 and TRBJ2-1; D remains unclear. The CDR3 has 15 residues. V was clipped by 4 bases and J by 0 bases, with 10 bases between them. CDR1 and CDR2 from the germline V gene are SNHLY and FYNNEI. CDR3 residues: CASSVGIPSYNEQFF. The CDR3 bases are TGTGCCAGCAGTGTGGGGATCCCCTCCTACAATGAGCAGTTCTTC.

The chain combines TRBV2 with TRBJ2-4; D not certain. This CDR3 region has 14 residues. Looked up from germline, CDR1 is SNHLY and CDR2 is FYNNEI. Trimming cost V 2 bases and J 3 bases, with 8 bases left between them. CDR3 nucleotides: TGTGCCAGCAGTGAATCCGCGAACAAAAACATTCAGTACTTC. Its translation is CASSESANKNIQYF.

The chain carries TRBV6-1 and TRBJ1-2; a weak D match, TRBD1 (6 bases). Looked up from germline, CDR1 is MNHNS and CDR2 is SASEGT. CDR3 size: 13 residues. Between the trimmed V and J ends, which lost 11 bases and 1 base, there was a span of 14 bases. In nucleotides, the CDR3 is TGTGCCGGCACACAGGGCCTTAACTATGGCTACACCTTC. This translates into CAGTQGLNYGYTF.

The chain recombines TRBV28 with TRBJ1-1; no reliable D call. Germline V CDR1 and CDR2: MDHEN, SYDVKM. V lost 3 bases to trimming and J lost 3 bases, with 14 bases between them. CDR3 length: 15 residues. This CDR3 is CASSFVRPVDTEAFF. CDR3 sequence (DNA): TGTGCCAGCAGTTTCGTTCGACCAGTCGACACTGAAGCTTTCTTT.

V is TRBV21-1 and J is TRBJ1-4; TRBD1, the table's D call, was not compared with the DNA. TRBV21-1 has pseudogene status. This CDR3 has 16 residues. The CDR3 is CASSKVQLTGNEKLFF. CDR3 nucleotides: TGTGCCAGCAGCAAAGTCCAGCTGACAGGCAATGAAAAACTGTTTTTT.

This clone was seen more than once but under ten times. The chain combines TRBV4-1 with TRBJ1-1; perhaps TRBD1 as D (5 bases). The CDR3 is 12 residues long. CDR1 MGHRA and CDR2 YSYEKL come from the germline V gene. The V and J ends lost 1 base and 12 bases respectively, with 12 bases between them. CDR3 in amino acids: CASSQVGGAPFF. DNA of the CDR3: TGCGCCAGCAGCCAAGTTGGGGGAGCACCTTTCTTT.

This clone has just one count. The CDR3 reads CASSETSGGTDTQYF. CDR3 sequence (DNA): TGTGCCAGCAGTGAGACTAGCGGGGGGACAGATACGCAGTATTTT. The chain couples TRBV6-4 to TRBJ2-3; the match to TRBD2 covers 13 bases. The V and J ends lost 3 bases and 3 bases, in that order; junction bases with no gene match: 0. This CDR3 spans 15 amino acids. CDR1 and CDR2 from the germline V gene are MRHNA and SNTAGT.

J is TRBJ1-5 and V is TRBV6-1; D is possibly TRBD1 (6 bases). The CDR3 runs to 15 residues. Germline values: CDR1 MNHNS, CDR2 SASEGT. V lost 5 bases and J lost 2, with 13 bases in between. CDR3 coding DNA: TGTGCCAGCAGTCTTAGGGACATACGCAATCAGCCCCAGCATTTT. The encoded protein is CASSLRDIRNQPQHF.

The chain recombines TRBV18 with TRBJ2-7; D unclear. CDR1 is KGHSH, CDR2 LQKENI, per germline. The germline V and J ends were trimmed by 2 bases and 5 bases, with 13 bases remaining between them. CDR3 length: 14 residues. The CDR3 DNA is TGTGCCAGCTCACCATATCAAGGGTCCCACGAGCAGTACTTC. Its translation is CASSPYQGSHEQYF.

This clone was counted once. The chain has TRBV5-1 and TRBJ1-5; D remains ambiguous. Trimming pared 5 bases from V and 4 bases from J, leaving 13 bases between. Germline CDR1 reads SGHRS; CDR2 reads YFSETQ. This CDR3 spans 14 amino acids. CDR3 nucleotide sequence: TGCGCCAGCAGTCTAGACACGCAAAATCAGCCCCAGCATTTT. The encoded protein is CASSLDTQNQPQHF.

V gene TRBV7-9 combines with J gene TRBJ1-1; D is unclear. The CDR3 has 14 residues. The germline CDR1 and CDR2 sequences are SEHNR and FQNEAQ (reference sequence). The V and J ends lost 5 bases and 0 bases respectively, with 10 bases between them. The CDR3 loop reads CASSLQNLNTEAFF. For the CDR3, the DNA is TGTGCCAGCAGCCTTCAAAACTTGAACACTGAAGCTTTCTTT.

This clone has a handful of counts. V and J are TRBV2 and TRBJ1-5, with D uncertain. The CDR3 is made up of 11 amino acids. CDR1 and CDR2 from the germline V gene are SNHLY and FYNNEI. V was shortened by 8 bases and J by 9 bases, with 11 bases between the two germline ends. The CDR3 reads CASCLAGPQHF. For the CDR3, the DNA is TGTGCCAGCTGCCTAGCGGGGCCCCAGCATTTT.

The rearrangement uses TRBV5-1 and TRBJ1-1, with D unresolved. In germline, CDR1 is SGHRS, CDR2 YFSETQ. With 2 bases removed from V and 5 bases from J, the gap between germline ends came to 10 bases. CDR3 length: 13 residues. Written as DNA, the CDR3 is TGCGCCAGCAGCTTCGCGAAAACTACTGAAGCTTTCTTT. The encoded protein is CASSFAKTTEAFF.

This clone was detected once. CDR3 DNA: TGTGCCGGCCACAGGGGTCTTAGCACAGATACGCAGTATTTT. Translating gives CAGHRGLSTDTQYF. The J gene is TRBJ2-3, the V gene TRBV7-9; the match to TRBD1 covers 7 bases. The germline V gene encodes CDR1 SEHNR and CDR2 FQNEAQ (reference sequence). The trim removed 11 bases at V and 0 bases at J, leaving 8 bases unmatched. This CDR3 region has 14 residues.

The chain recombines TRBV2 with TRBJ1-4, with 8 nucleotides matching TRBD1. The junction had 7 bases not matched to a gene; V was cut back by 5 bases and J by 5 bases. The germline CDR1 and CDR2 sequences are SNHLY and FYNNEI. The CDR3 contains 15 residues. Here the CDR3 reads CASSRPTGENEKLFF. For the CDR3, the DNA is TGTGCCAGCAGTCGCCCGACAGGGGAGAATGAAAAACTGTTTTTT.

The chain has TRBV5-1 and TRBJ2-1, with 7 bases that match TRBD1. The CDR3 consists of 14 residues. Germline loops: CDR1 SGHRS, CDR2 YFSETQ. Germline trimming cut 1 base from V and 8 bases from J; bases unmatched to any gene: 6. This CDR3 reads CASSLSRQGYEQFF. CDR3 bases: TGCGCCAGCAGCTTGAGTCGACAGGGCTATGAGCAGTTCTTC.